These 17 T cell receptor beta chains were sequenced from one sample in a study of blood T cell repertoires in COVID-19. Profiled with immunoSEQ multiplex PCR; TCRdb holds only in-frame clones, not every one. The table lists some 150,000 clones, around 81% of them singletons. The sample taken for sequencing was peripheral blood. These receptor sequences come from a man in his fifties or sixties with active or convalescent COVID-19.

The sample holds one count of this clone. This chain uses TRBV18 with TRBJ1-1; 12 nucleotides match TRBD1. The CDR3 length is 20 residues. After removal of 3 bases from V and 1 base from J, the junction contained 15 bases not matched to a gene. The V gene's germline CDR1 is KGHSH and CDR2 LQKENI. The CDR3 here is CASSPLTVGTGGAWNTEAFF. DNA for the CDR3: TGTGCCAGCTCACCGCTGACGGTGGGGACAGGGGGCGCTTGGAACACTGAAGCTTTCTTT.

CDR3 protein: CASSYSRGIGEKLFF. The CDR3 bases are TGTGCCAGCAGTTACTCGCGGGGAATCGGTGAAAAACTGTTTTTT. The chain employs TRBV6-6 and TRBJ1-4; D call uncertain. V lost 0 bases and J 7 bases, leaving 12 bases between the germline ends. The CDR3 totals 15 residues. Germline lookup yields CDR1 MNHNY and CDR2 SVGAGI (reference sequence).

The genes are TRBV29-1 and TRBJ2-1; the match to TRBD2 covers 9 bases. The V gene end was trimmed by 4 bases and the J gene end by 8 bases; junction bases not matched to a gene: 18. There are 17 residues in the CDR3. Germline CDR1 reads SQVTM; CDR2 reads ANQGSEA. The CDR3 region has the DNA TGCAGCGTTGTGGTCCAGTGGCGGGAGGGCCGTGGGGATGAGCAGTTCTTC. The encoded protein is CSVVVQWREGRGDEQFF.

This chain connects TRBV5-8 to TRBJ1-1; D uncertain. CDR3 size: 12 residues. Trimming removed 5 bases at V and 1 base at J, with 6 bases between. Germline CDR1 and CDR2: SGHTS and YDEGEE. CDR3 sequence (DNA): TGTGCCAGCAGACACACGAACACTGAAGCTTTCTTT. The encoded protein is CASRHTNTEAFF.

The chain links TRBV28 to TRBJ1-5, with D maybe TRBD1 (5 bases). With 5 bases removed from V and 5 bases from J, the gap between germline ends came to 16 bases. This CDR3 comprises 15 residues. Germline V gene data show CDR1 as MDHEN and CDR2 as SYDVKM. The CDR3 reads CASSPAPGIDQPQHF. Written as DNA, the CDR3 is TGTGCCAGCAGTCCCGCCCCAGGGATAGATCAGCCCCAGCATTTT.

This chain uses TRBV5-6 with TRBJ2-3, with 9 bases identical to TRBD1. In germline, CDR1 is SGHDT, CDR2 YYEEEE. V shed 4 bases, J shed 4 bases, and the junction held 7 bases outside the gene matches. CDR3 size: 15 residues. In DNA form, the CDR3 reads TGTGCCAGCAGCGAGGACAGGGGTGGGTCAGATACGCAGTATTTT. This encodes CASSEDRGGSDTQYF.

This chain uses TRBV7-2 with TRBJ2-5; 10 bases map to TRBD1. This CDR3 has 15 residues. Germline loops: CDR1 SGHTA, CDR2 FQGNSA. Trimming cost V 5 bases and J 9 bases; bases outside gene matches: 12. The CDR3 region is CASSQDRGLGAAQYF. The CDR3 DNA follows: TGTGCCAGCAGCCAAGACAGGGGGCTAGGAGCAGCCCAGTACTTC.

This clone came up once. The chain is built from TRBV12-3 or TRBV12-4 and TRBJ2-4; D may be TRBD2 (5 bases). CDR3 length: 11 amino acids. The V end was cut by 8 bases, the J end by 8 bases, with 10 bases between. The CDR3 DNA is TGTGCCAGCGGAGGCCTGGACATTCAGTACTTC. It yields the protein CASGGLDIQYF.

The chain is built from TRBV7-3 and TRBJ2-2; 7 bases are shared with TRBD1. Trimming removed 4 bases from V and 7 bases from J; junction bases left unmatched: 12. The germline V gene encodes CDR1 SGHTA and CDR2 FQGTGA. CDR3 length: 16 residues. In nucleotides, the CDR3 is TGTGCCAGCAGCTATCAGACAGGGTCTATGGGCGGGGAGCTGTTTTTT. Translating it yields CASSYQTGSMGGELFF. Filled out from reference TRBV7-3 and TRBJ2-2, the complete variable domain reads GAGVSQTPSNKVTEKGKYVELRCDPISGHTALYWYRQSLGQGPEFLIYFQGTGAADDSGLPNDRFFAVRPEGSVSTLKIQRTERGDSAVYLCASSYQTGSMGGELFFGEGSRLTVL.

The chain is built from TRBV27 and TRBJ1-2; D not resolved. Trimming pared 0 bases from V and 8 bases from J, leaving 13 bases between. There are 14 residues in the CDR3. In germline, CDR1 is MNHEY, CDR2 SMNVEV (reference sequence). This CDR3 reads CASSLSKDAGGYTF. In DNA, the CDR3 is TGTGCCAGCAGTTTATCGAAAGACGCGGGGGGCTACACCTTC.

The chain is built from TRBV7-3 and TRBJ1-1; D remains ambiguous. CDR3 length equals 15 residues. Trimming shortened V by 0 bases and J by 8 bases, and 16 bases separated the two germline ends. Germline lookup yields CDR1 SGHTA and CDR2 FQGTGA. The CDR3 here is CASSLTGWSATEAFF. The CDR3 nucleotides read TGTGCCAGCAGCTTAACCGGGTGGTCAGCCACCGAAGCTTTCTTT.

The genes are TRBV27 and TRBJ2-3; TRBD2 matches 11 bases. V gave up 4 bases and J gave up 6 bases; unmatched junction bases: 12. Germline CDR1 is MNHEY and CDR2 is SMNVEV (reference sequence). CDR3 size: 17 residues. The CDR3 bases are TGTGCCAGCAGTTCTCCGGGACTAGCGGCCACGAGGGATACGCAGTATTTT. Its translation is CASSSPGLAATRDTQYF.

This clone was found a few times. This chain links TRBV7-9 with TRBJ1-5; tentative D call: TRBD1 (5 bases). The CDR3 loop spans 16 amino acids. Germline V gene sequence: CDR1 SEHNR, CDR2 FQNEAQ (reference sequence). V was pared by 5 bases and J by 1 base, with 15 bases between. This CDR3 reads CASSHGRGASNQPQHF. The CDR3 DNA is TGTGCCAGCAGCCACGGGCGGGGCGCGAGCAATCAGCCCCAGCATTTT.

The V and J genes are TRBV19 and TRBJ2-2; 11 nucleotides agree with TRBD2. The germline V gene has CDR1 LNHDA and CDR2 SQIVND (reference sequence). The CDR3 length is 15 residues. J was trimmed by 4 bases and V by 7 bases; bases with no gene match: 5. The CDR3: CASMGTSGFTGELFF. DNA for the CDR3: TGTGCCAGTATGGGGACTAGCGGTTTCACCGGGGAGCTGTTTTTT. Together with reference TRBV19 and TRBJ2-2, the CDR3 gives the full variable domain: DGGITQSPKYLFRKEGQNVTLSCEQNLNHDAMYWYRQDPGQGLRLIYYSQIVNDFQKGDIAEGYSVSREKKESFPLTVTSAQKNPTAFYLCASMGTSGFTGELFFGEGSRLTVL.

The chain links TRBV6-5 to TRBJ1-6, with TRBD1 identical over 7 bases. Per germline, CDR1 MNHEY and CDR2 SVGAGI. CDR3 length: 13 amino acids. With V trimmed by 9 bases and J by 6 bases, 5 bases remained unmatched. This chain's CDR3 is CASQGQPNSPLHF. The CDR3 region has the DNA TGTGCCAGTCAGGGACAGCCTAATTCACCCCTCCACTTT.

The chain recombines TRBV5-1 with TRBJ2-1; 12 nucleotides line up with TRBD2. The CDR3 length is 16 residues. V shed 4 bases, J shed 4 bases, and the junction held 6 bases outside the gene matches. CDR1 and CDR2 from the germline V gene are SGHRS and YFSETQ. The CDR3 sequence: CASSPRTSGVYNEQFF. Here the CDR3 DNA reads TGCGCCAGCAGCCCGAGGACTAGCGGGGTTTACAATGAGCAGTTCTTC.

The genes are TRBV2 and TRBJ1-5; possibly TRBD1 for D (5 bases). The CDR3 totals 15 residues. V lost 7 bases, J lost 2 bases, and 15 bases lay in between. From germline, CDR1 is SNHLY and CDR2 FYNNEI. In DNA form, the CDR3 reads TGTGCCAGCACTCTCGGCACGGGGGGCAATCAGCCCCAGCATTTT. It translates to CASTLGTGGNQPQHF.